The 27 T cell receptor beta chains below come from one sample, sequenced in a study of cytomegalovirus exposure and HLA in healthy donors. Measured with immunoSEQ multiplex PCR; TCRdb has only the in-frame clones, and not every one. The sample has 140,000 or so clones, approximately 90% seen once. The sequencing sample was made of PBMCs. These receptors were obtained from a woman aged 30 to 39 in good health and CMV-seropositive.

Comments on this clone: Other DNA sequences in the sample encode the same CDR3. The chain joins TRBV27 to TRBJ2-7; D gene ambiguous. The CDR3 is 11 residues long. Trimming removed 4 bases from V and 2 bases from J, with 3 bases in between. CDR1 MNHEY and CDR2 SMNVEV come from the germline V gene (reference sequence). CDR3 sequence reads: CASSSAYEQYF. The CDR3 DNA reads as TGTGCCAGCAGTTCCGCCTACGAGCAGTACTTC.

This chain uses TRBV6-4 with TRBJ2-1; 11 bases line up with TRBD2. V was clipped by 6 bases and J by 6 bases; unmatched bases: 7. The CDR3 runs to 15 residues. Germline V gene data show CDR1 as MRHNA and CDR2 as SNTAGT. CDR3 sequence reads: CASSRLAGNLNEQFF. DNA of the CDR3: TGTGCCAGCAGCCGACTAGCGGGGAACCTCAATGAGCAGTTCTTC.

This chain connects TRBV5-1 to TRBJ1-2, with 7 bases fitting TRBD1. Germline CDR1 SGHRS, CDR2 YFSETQ. The CDR3 runs to 14 residues. J lost 6 bases, V lost 4 bases, and 9 bases had no gene match. DNA of the CDR3: TGCGCCAGCAGCGCTGGACAGGTCGTAGATGGCTACACCTTC. Translation: CASSAGQVVDGYTF.

Only one count was recorded for this clone. The genes are TRBV4-2 and TRBJ1-2, with D unclear. This CDR3 comprises 16 residues. V lost 0 bases and J lost 5, with 16 bases in between. Germline lookup yields CDR1 LGHNA and CDR2 YNFKEQ. The CDR3 protein is CASSQDARERSYGYTF. CDR3 bases: TGTGCCAGCAGCCAAGATGCTCGGGAGAGGAGTTATGGCTACACCTTC.

This chain joins TRBV5-1 and TRBJ2-1, with a possible D match to TRBD1 (5 bases). The germline V gene encodes CDR1 SGHRS and CDR2 YFSETQ. This CDR3 has 17 residues. Trimming left V 2 bases short and J 0 bases short, with 15 bases between. In DNA, the CDR3 is TGCGCCAGCAGCTTTATCACGACAGCTCCCTCCTACAATGAGCAGTTCTTC. Amino acids: CASSFITTAPSYNEQFF.

This clone was detected only once. The chain carries TRBV6-6 and TRBJ1-5; D is ambiguous. CDR3 length: 15 residues. The germline CDR1 and CDR2 sequences are MNHNY and SVGAGI (reference sequence). Between the trimmed V and J ends, which lost 8 bases and 0 bases, there was a span of 14 bases. The CDR3 is CASVRNRFSNQPQHF. The CDR3 bases are TGTGCCAGCGTTCGGAACAGATTTAGCAATCAGCCCCAGCATTTT.

The chain is built from TRBV2 and TRBJ1-1; weak D call: TRBD1 (5 bases). The length of the CDR3 is 14 residues. V was clipped by 1 base and J by 3 bases, with 9 bases between them. From germline, CDR1 is SNHLY and CDR2 FYNNEI. CDR3 nucleotides: TGTGCCAGCAGTGAAGGGGGGGTGTACACTGAAGCTTTCTTT. Amino acid sequence: CASSEGGVYTEAFF.

The chain joins TRBV28 to TRBJ1-5; D is undetermined. With 5 bases removed from V and 0 bases from J, the gap between germline ends came to 11 bases. Germline V CDR1 and CDR2: MDHEN, SYDVKM. This CDR3 is 15 amino acids long. Here the CDR3 reads CASSVAPYSNQPQHF. CDR3 nucleotides: TGTGCCAGCAGTGTGGCACCTTATAGCAATCAGCCCCAGCATTTT.

This chain links TRBV7-3 with TRBJ2-5; 8 bases align to TRBD2. Germline-derived CDR1 and CDR2 are SGHTA and FQGTGA. Losses at the gene ends were 4 bases for V and 6 bases for J; bases not matched to a gene: 13. The length of the CDR3 is 16 residues. The chain's CDR3 is CASSSSGGAGEKTQYF. In DNA, the CDR3 is TGTGCCAGCAGCTCCTCCGGGGGAGCGGGAGAAAAGACCCAGTACTTC.

This rearrangement joins TRBV27 to TRBJ2-2; D gene unclear. The CDR3 runs 12 residues. From germline, CDR1 is MNHEY and CDR2 SMNVEV (reference sequence). The V and J ends lost 6 bases and 3 bases respectively, with 5 bases between them. Here the CDR3 reads CASRIYTGELFF. The CDR3 bases are TGTGCCAGCAGAATATACACCGGGGAGCTGTTTTTT.

CDR3: CASSLGQGRRETQYF. The CDR3 bases are TGTGCCAGCAGCTTAGGGCAGGGTCGAAGAGAGACCCAGTACTTC. This sequence joins TRBV7-6 and TRBJ2-5; perhaps TRBD1 as D (5 bases). Germline CDR1 and CDR2: SGHVS and FNYEAQ. V was trimmed by 1 base and J by 4 bases, leaving 13 bases between them. The CDR3 contains 15 residues.

The table lists this clone with a few counts. The V and J genes are TRBV5-1 and TRBJ2-1; 11 bases are shared with TRBD2. Trimming removed 4 bases from V and 2 bases from J; junction bases left unmatched: 8. Germline V gives CDR1 SGHRS, CDR2 YFSETQ. The CDR3 has 17 amino acids. The CDR3 region is CASSPGLAGSTYNEQFF. CDR3 in DNA: TGCGCCAGCAGCCCCGGACTAGCGGGCAGTACCTACAATGAGCAGTTCTTC.

This clone was seen once. J is TRBJ2-7 and V is TRBV27; 8 bases align to TRBD2. There are 16 residues in the CDR3. The germline CDR1 and CDR2 sequences are MNHEY and SMNVEV (reference sequence). V lost 6 bases and J lost 7; bases outside the gene matches: 17. The CDR3 DNA reads TGTGCCAGCAGCCCTAGGGCGGGAGGCCCCCACGGGGAGCAGTACTTC. Its protein product is CASSPRAGGPHGEQYF.

The chain has TRBV10-2 and TRBJ2-7; D possibly corresponds to TRBD2 (6 bases). The CDR3 is made up of 12 amino acids. Germline V gene lookup returns CDR1 WSHSY and CDR2 SAAADI. V was pared by 6 bases and J by 3 bases, with 9 bases between. The DNA of the CDR3 is TGCGCCAGCAGCGGGAGAGGCTACGAGCAGTACTTC. Translation gives CASSGRGYEQYF.

The chain couples TRBV7-2 to TRBJ2-7, with 11 bases matching TRBD2. With V trimmed by 2 bases and J by 2 bases, 5 bases remained unmatched. Germline lookup yields CDR1 SGHTA and CDR2 FQGNSA. The CDR3 contains 16 residues. CDR3: CASSLTGTSGPYEQYF. CDR3 coding DNA: TGTGCCAGCAGCTTAACAGGGACTAGCGGACCCTACGAGCAGTACTTC.

The chain joins TRBV7-9 to TRBJ1-3, with 8 bases identical to TRBD1. The CDR3 extends over 16 amino acids. J was trimmed by 0 bases and V by 5 bases; bases with no gene match: 6. Looked up from germline, CDR1 is SEHNR and CDR2 is FQNEAQ (reference sequence). The CDR3 coding sequence is TGTGCCAGCAGCCGGACAGGGAGGTCCTCTGGAAACACCATATATTTT. Its protein is CASSRTGRSSGNTIYF.

The chain joins TRBV7-2 to TRBJ2-7; D is possibly TRBD1 (5 bases). Germline CDR1 SGHTA, CDR2 FQGNSA. The CDR3 contains 14 residues. The germline V and J ends were trimmed by 3 bases and 3 bases, with 12 bases remaining between them. The CDR3 loop is CASSLGSQGYEQYF. In DNA form, the CDR3 reads TGTGCCAGCAGCTTGGGCAGCCAGGGCTACGAGCAGTACTTC.

This chain joins TRBV11-2 and TRBJ2-7; possibly TRBD2 for D (6 bases). This CDR3 contains 17 residues. The V gene's germline CDR1 is SGHAT and CDR2 FQNNGV. V lost 3 bases and J 7 bases, leaving 25 bases between the germline ends. The CDR3 coding sequence is TGTGCCAGCAGCTTGCTCCCCGGAGGAGGGCCTCGTCGGGAGCAGTACTTC. Protein: CASSLLPGGGPRREQYF. The full variable domain, rest sourced from reference TRBV11-2 and TRBJ2-7, is EAGVAQSPRYKIIEKRQSVAFWCNPISGHATLYWYQQILGQGPKLLIQFQNNGVVDDSQLPKDRFSAERLKGVDSTLKIQPAKLEDSAVYLCASSLLPGGGPRREQYFGPGTRLTVT.

In its sample, this clone was seen once. This chain links TRBV2 with TRBJ2-7; D is unresolved. CDR1 SNHLY and CDR2 FYNNEI come from the germline V gene. The CDR3 runs 13 residues. V was pared by 7 bases and J by 0 bases, with 10 bases between. The CDR3: CASKLPYSYEQYF. CDR3 bases: TGTGCCAGCAAATTGCCCTACTCCTACGAGCAGTACTTC. The variable domain in full, with the rest retrieved from reference TRBV2 and TRBJ2-7, is EPEVTQTPSHQVTQMGQEVILRCVPISNHLYFYWYRQILGQKVEFLVSFYNNEISEKSEIFDDQFSVERPDGSNFTLKIRSTKLEDSAMYFCASKLPYSYEQYFGPGTRLTVT.

The chain combines TRBV10-3 with TRBJ1-5; 9 bases align to TRBD1. The CDR3 spans 16 residues. Germline CDR1 is ENHRY and CDR2 is SYGVKD. The V segment lost 0 bases and the J segment 7 bases; nucleotides outside the gene matches: 7. CDR3 nucleotides: TGTGCCATCAGTGAGTCGGGACAGGGAGCAGGACAGCCCCAGCATTTT. Residues: CAISESGQGAGQPQHF.

The chain is built from TRBV2 and TRBJ2-1; D not resolved. Trimming removed 7 bases from V and 3 bases from J, with 13 bases in between. CDR1 is SNHLY and CDR2 is FYNNEI in the germline V gene. CDR3 length: 14 amino acids. The CDR3: CASKAELNYNEQFF. Here the CDR3 DNA reads TGTGCCAGCAAGGCTGAACTAAACTACAATGAGCAGTTCTTC.

This clone occurred once. The V and J genes are TRBV19 and TRBJ1-2; D is unclear. The CDR3 totals 14 residues. Germline lookup yields CDR1 LNHDA and CDR2 SQIVND (reference sequence). V was trimmed by 7 bases and J by 0 bases, leaving 12 bases between them. The CDR3, as DNA: TGTGCCAGTACCCCCGTTATAGCTAACTATGGCTACACCTTC. Translation: CASTPVIANYGYTF. The whole variable domain, remainder taken from reference TRBV19 and TRBJ1-2, is DGGITQSPKYLFRKEGQNVTLSCEQNLNHDAMYWYRQDPGQGLRLIYYSQIVNDFQKGDIAEGYSVSREKKESFPLTVTSAQKNPTAFYLCASTPVIANYGYTFGSGTRLTVV.

The rearrangement joins TRBV5-1 to TRBJ2-7; 7 bases agree with TRBD1. This CDR3 has 14 amino acids. With V trimmed by 3 bases and J by 4 bases, 7 bases remained unmatched. Germline CDR1 is SGHRS and CDR2 is YFSETQ. CDR3 in amino acids: CASSSRTGLYEQYF. The CDR3 bases are TGCGCCAGCAGCTCCCGGACAGGCTTATACGAGCAGTACTTC. Based on the CDR3 plus reference TRBV5-1 and TRBJ2-7, the full variable domain is KAGVTQTPRYLIKTRGQQVTLSCSPISGHRSVSWYQQTPGQGLQFLFEYFSETQRNKGNFPGRFSGRQFSNSRSEMNVSTLELGDSALYLCASSSRTGLYEQYFGPGTRLTVT.

The chain recombines TRBV5-4 with TRBJ2-2, with 8 bases aligning to TRBD1. The V gene end was trimmed by 2 bases and the J gene end by 2 bases; junction bases not matched to a gene: 5. This CDR3 comprises 16 residues. Germline CDR1 is SGHNT and CDR2 is YYREEE (reference sequence). This chain's CDR3 is CASSFPGQGNTGELFF. The CDR3 coding sequence is TGTGCCAGCAGCTTCCCTGGACAGGGTAACACCGGGGAGCTGTTTTTT.

This clone has a single count. At one end, the junction sequence differs from germline, possibly due to a read error. The rearrangement joins TRBV7-7 to TRBJ2-5; the match to TRBD1 covers 12 bases. This CDR3 has 18 residues. Germline lookup yields CDR1 SSHAT and CDR2 FNYEAQ (reference sequence). CDR3 in DNA: TGTGCTAGCAGCCTGGGGGGCGGCGGGACAGGGGGCGTCGAGACCCAGTACTTC. Encoded protein: CASSLGGGGTGGVETQYF.

This clone was found once. The rearrangement uses TRBV6-1 and TRBJ2-5, with 10 bases that match TRBD2. Germline V lookup: CDR1 MNHNS, CDR2 SASEGT. V lost 2 bases and J lost 2; bases outside the gene matches: 8. The CDR3 has 17 amino acids. CDR3 in amino acids: CASSEFLGTSAQETQYF. In nucleotides, the CDR3 is TGTGCCAGCAGTGAATTTTTGGGGACTAGCGCACAAGAGACCCAGTACTTC.

This chain's CDR3 is CASSELRHRGIAETQYF. The CDR3 DNA reads TGTGCCAGCAGTGAACTTCGGCACAGGGGAATAGCCGAGACCCAGTACTTC. This chain links TRBV6-1 with TRBJ2-5; 7 bases fit TRBD1. The CDR3 has 17 residues. Germline V gene lookup returns CDR1 MNHNS and CDR2 SASEGT. V was pared by 2 bases and J by 5 bases, with 14 bases of the junction left unmatched.